A selection of T cell receptor beta chains follows, all from one sample in a study of T cells in Graves' hyperthyroidism and ophthalmopathy. TCRdb independently ran MiXCR on the multiplex PCR reads; one entry per CDR3 protein. The sample holds more than 600,000 distinct CDR3 sequences, 16% seen once. Sequencing input: blood. These receptors were collected from a man aged 18 to 35 with Graves' hyperthyroidism. Both conserved end residues are part of each CDR3. A D gene is named only where the DNA matches it firmly. Rows may omit the clone size; those that give it use once, few, many or a size class.

TRBJ2-3	TRBD1	TRBV2	many	CASNLLGQGTDTQYF	TGTGCCAGCAACCTCCTCGGACAGGGCACAGATACGCAGTATTTT
TRBJ2-7	-	TRBV29-1	few	CSVVIRENFVDEQYF	TGCAGCGTTGTTATCCGGGAGAACTTCGTGGACGAGCAGTACTTC
TRBJ2-7	TRBD2	TRBV28	many	CASTTTSGSSEQYF	TGTGCCAGCACCACGACTAGCGGGAGCTCCGAGCAGTACTTC
TRBJ2-7	-	TRBV4-3	-	CASSQDLPGPRYEQYF	TGCGCCAGCAGCCAAGATCTGCCAGGCCCCCGGTACGAGCAGTACTTC
TRBJ1-1	-	TRBV28	few	CASQTGGGTEAFF	TGTGCCAGCCAAACAGGAGGCGGCACTGAAGCTTTCTTT
TRBJ2-7	TRBD2	TRBV20-1	few	CSAISPGLALSGQYF	TGCAGTGCTATTTCACCGGGACTAGCGTTGTCGGGGCAGTACTTC
TRBJ1-1	-	TRBV5-1	-	CASRLPDRVGAFF	TGCGCCAGCAGGCTCCCCGATAGGGTGGGGGCTTTCTTT
TRBJ2-3	-	TRBV7-9	-	CASSLTRRGYTDTQYF	TGTGCCAGCAGCTTGACACGACGGGGATACACAGATACGCAGTATTTT
TRBJ2-1	TRBD2	TRBV12-3/TRBV12-4	-	CASRQGLGQFF	TGTGCCAGCAGACAGGGACTAGGGCAGTTCTTC
TRBJ2-1	TRBD2	TRBV3-1	-	CASSQGLAKSSYNEQFF	TGTGCCAGCAGCCAGGGACTAGCGAAAAGCTCCTACAATGAGCAGTTCTTC
TRBJ2-1	TRBD1	TRBV29-1	-	CSVSSRGTGAHEQFF	TGCAGCGTTTCCTCAAGGGGGACAGGGGCGCATGAGCAGTTCTTC
TRBJ2-7	TRBD1	TRBV7-2	many	CASRDRGRYEQYF	TGTGCCAGCAGGGACAGGGGGCGGTACGAGCAGTACTTC
TRBJ1-5	-	TRBV6-5	few	CASSYFGPASNQPQHF	TGTGCCAGCAGTTACTTCGGACCGGCCAGCAATCAGCCCCAGCATTTT
TRBJ2-2	TRBD1	TRBV2	-	CASSQQGADTGELFF	TGTGCCAGCAGCCAACAGGGGGCTGACACCGGGGAGCTGTTTTTT
TRBJ1-3	-	TRBV5-8	-	CASSFLGGPYSGDTIYF	TGTGCCAGCAGCTTTTTGGGCGGACCCTATAGTGGGGACACCATATATTTT
TRBJ2-3	-	TRBV6-1	many	CASSELRGSTDTQYF	TGTGCCAGCAGTGAATTGCGGGGTAGCACAGATACGCAGTATTTT